This T cell receptor beta chain was documented in a study of beta chain features in type 1 diabetes. V lost 3 bases and J lost 4; bases outside the gene matches: 2. The CDR3 length is 14 residues. CDR1 is MNHEY, CDR2 SMNVEV, per germline (reference sequence). cDNA synthesis used the whole RNA isolate, giving expressed TCRB sequences. Sequencing was performed with immunoSEQ multiplex PCR; in TCRdb, only in-frame clones are kept and a portion is missing. The profile shows 850,000 to 900,000 clones, around a sixth of them singletons. The TCR comes from a woman aged 18-29 years in good health. This chain joins TRBV27 and TRBJ1-4; 7 bases fit TRBD1. Source material: naive CD4+ T cells from blood. The CDR3 reads CASSLGQYNEKLFF. The CDR3 DNA reads TGTGCCAGCAGTTTGGGACAGTATAATGAAAAACTGTTTTTT.